This T cell receptor (beta chain) was retrieved from a study of response to subunit inactivated influenza vaccine. The CDR3 runs 16 residues. Germline assignment: CDR1 MNHEY and CDR2 SVGEGT. V shed 5 bases and J 0 bases; nucleotides not matched to a gene: 4. A single record per CDR3 protein comes from TCRdb applying MiXCR to the RT-PCR reads. The table includes 650,000 or so distinct CDR3 sequences, about 15% detected once. This clonotype was obtained from a man in his fifties who received an inactivated influenza vaccine. The sequencing here drew on PBMCs from blood, taken less than 15 days before vaccination. The rearrangement uses TRBV6-2 or TRBV6-3 and TRBJ2-6; 7 nucleotides align to TRBD1. CDR3 coding DNA: TGTGCCAGCAGTCGGGACAGAAGCTCTGGGGCCAACGTCCTGACTTTC. It yields the protein CASSRDRSSGANVLTF.